Below are 20 T cell receptor beta chains sequenced from a single sample in a study of regulatory T cells in long-lasting Graves disease. Relying on iRepertoire HTBI primers and Arm-PCR of CDR3 regions, the team built TCR beta libraries. TCRdb called the multiplex PCR reads again in MiXCR, with one record for every CDR3 protein. The data contain roughly 500,000 distinct CDR3 sequences, less than 15% of them singletons. Described time point: newly diagnosed GD, antithyroid drugs for less than 3 months. The TCR library used RNA extracted from PBMCs. The same sample was also used in a study of T cells in Graves' hyperthyroidism and ophthalmopathy.

Source: peripheral blood mononuclear cells (PBMCs), taken at new diagnosis, from a patient treated with antithyroid drugs. Receptors originate from a young man with Graves disease.

The J gene is TRBJ1-4, the V gene TRBV5-6; TRBD1 agrees at 9 bases. CDR1 SGHDT and CDR2 YYEEEE come from the germline V gene. The CDR3 contains 19 residues. With 5 bases clipped from V and 0 bases from J, the junction kept 14 bases outside the gene matches. For the CDR3, the DNA is TGTGCCAGCAGTCCCCGCGCCCGGGACAGGGTGACAACTAATGAAAAACTGTTTTTT. Its protein product is CASSPRARDRVTTNEKLFF.

This clonotype was observed many times. This chain connects TRBV5-6 to TRBJ2-5; tentatively, D is TRBD1 (5 bases). Germline CDR1 SGHDT, CDR2 YYEEEE. Between the trimmed V and J ends, which lost 0 bases and 1 base, there was a span of 7 bases. The CDR3 loop spans 14 amino acids. This CDR3 is CASSLAQGQETQYF. DNA of the CDR3: TGTGCCAGCAGCTTGGCGCAGGGCCAAGAGACCCAGTACTTC.

This clonotype was recorded many times. The V gene is TRBV15, the J gene TRBJ2-7; weak D call: TRBD2 (7 bases). Germline V gives CDR1 LNHNV, CDR2 YYDKDF (reference sequence). This CDR3 comprises 13 residues. Trimming stripped 6 bases from V and 2 bases from J, with 11 bases between. CDR3 amino acids: CATRGGAAYEQYF. DNA of the CDR3: TGTGCCACCAGAGGGGGGGCCGCCTACGAGCAGTACTTC.

The sample holds many counts of this clonotype. V and J are TRBV2 and TRBJ1-1; the D gene is possibly TRBD1 (6 bases). Germline CDR1 reads SNHLY; CDR2 reads FYNNEI. Trimming removed 6 bases from V and 3 bases from J, with 14 bases in between. This CDR3 comprises 14 residues. CDR3 nucleotides: TGTGCCAGCAGCGCACAGGGCTCGGACACTGAAGCTTTCTTT. As protein: CASSAQGSDTEAFF.

This clonotype appeared a few times. The rearrangement joins TRBV19 to TRBJ2-7, with a weak D call TRBD1 (5 bases). The V gene lost 1 base and the J gene lost 7 bases, with 11 bases spanning the gap. The CDR3 contains 13 residues. Germline V CDR1 and CDR2: LNHDA, SQIVND (reference sequence). CDR3 DNA sequence: TGTGCCAGTAGTATAGCCCAGGGATGGGAGCAGTACTTC. The encoded protein is CASSIAQGWEQYF.

This clonotype has only a few counts. The V call is TRBV9, the J call TRBJ2-7; no definite D call. Germline V gene lookup returns CDR1 SGDLS and CDR2 YYNGEE. V lost 0 bases and J 3 bases, leaving 13 bases between the germline ends. The CDR3 is 15 residues long. The CDR3 is CASSVEPATDYEQYF. The CDR3, as DNA: TGTGCCAGCAGCGTAGAGCCAGCTACAGACTACGAGCAGTACTTC.

The CDR3 reads CAIRGATGNEQFF. CDR3 bases: TGTGCCATCCGGGGGGCCACGGGCAATGAGCAGTTCTTC. The chain joins TRBV10-3 to TRBJ2-1, with a tentative D call TRBD2 (7 bases). Trimming left V 8 bases short and J 6 bases short, with 14 bases between. From germline, CDR1 is ENHRY and CDR2 SYGVKD. The CDR3 contains 13 residues.

There are many counts of this clonotype. The CDR3 is CSAPKTGGSRLNTEAFF. For the CDR3, the DNA is TGCAGTGCTCCCAAGACAGGGGGCTCGAGGCTGAACACTGAAGCTTTCTTT. This chain joins TRBV20-1 and TRBJ1-1, with 10 bases lining up with TRBD1. Trimming at V came to 5 bases and at J to 0 bases, leaving 12 bases not matched to a gene. Per germline, CDR1 DFQATT and CDR2 SNEGSKA (reference sequence). The CDR3 spans 17 residues.

The chain has TRBV19 and TRBJ1-5; the D is unclear. The CDR3 runs 13 residues. Trimming shortened V by 3 bases and J by 4 bases, and 7 bases separated the two germline ends. Germline V gives CDR1 LNHDA, CDR2 SQIVND (reference sequence). CDR3 bases: TGTGCCAGTAGTATTCCCGGGAATCAGCCCCAGCATTTT. It encodes CASSIPGNQPQHF.

About this clonotype itself: The junction differs from germline at one of its ends, possibly a read error. Here the CDR3 reads CASGQFAANTYEQYF. The CDR3 DNA reads TGTGCCAGCGGCCAATTCGCAGCGAACACCTACGAGCAGTACTTC. The chain combines TRBV14 with TRBJ2-7; D remains ambiguous. The CDR3 loop spans 15 amino acids. Germline V gene data show CDR1 as SGHDN and CDR2 as FVKESK.

This clonotype has just a few counts. This chain connects TRBV11-2 to TRBJ2-7; 7 positions match TRBD1. This CDR3 spans 14 amino acids. J lost 3 bases, V lost 6 bases, and 8 bases had no gene match. CDR1 is SGHAT and CDR2 is FQNNGV in the germline V gene. The chain's CDR3 is CASSLQGTLYEQYF. The CDR3 DNA follows: TGTGCCAGCAGTCTACAGGGGACACTCTACGAGCAGTACTTC.

V is TRBV30 and J is TRBJ1-2; 7 nucleotides agree with TRBD1. Germline V gene sequence: CDR1 GTSNPN, CDR2 SVGIG (reference sequence). This CDR3 region has 13 residues. V lost 7 bases to trimming and J lost 4 bases; unmatched junction nucleotides: 9. The CDR3 loop reads CAFARQGGYGYTF. In DNA form, the CDR3 reads TGTGCCTTCGCCCGACAGGGCGGCTATGGCTACACCTTC.

This clonotype occurred many times. CDR3 amino acids: CASSQEWTSGSGDEQFF. CDR3 DNA sequence: TGTGCCAGCAGCCAAGAATGGACTAGCGGGAGCGGGGATGAGCAGTTCTTC. The rearrangement uses TRBV14 and TRBJ2-1; 13 bases align to TRBD2. Germline CDR1 is SGHDN and CDR2 is FVKESK. The CDR3 length is 17 residues. Trimming took 0 bases from V and 8 from J; bases not matched to a gene: 7.

This clonotype has ten or more counts. The rearrangement links TRBV20-1 to TRBJ1-4; TRBD1 matches 7 bases. The length of the CDR3 is 16 residues. J was trimmed by 4 bases and V by 0 bases; bases with no gene match: 8. Germline V gene data show CDR1 as DFQATT and CDR2 as SNEGSKA (reference sequence). CDR3 DNA: TGCAGTGCTAGAGACCCCCGACAGGGTCTTAATGAAAAACTGTTTTTT. Its protein is CSARDPRQGLNEKLFF.

This clonotype was observed a few times. The V call is TRBV5-1, the J call TRBJ2-2, with 7 bases identical to TRBD1. The CDR3 is 16 amino acids. Germline V CDR1 and CDR2: SGHRS, YFSETQ. Losses at the gene ends were 2 bases for V and 1 base for J; bases not matched to a gene: 5. The CDR3 DNA follows: TGCGCCAGCAGCTTTCAAGACAGGGTGAACACCGGGGAGCTGTTTTTT. It yields the protein CASSFQDRVNTGELFF.

V gene TRBV10-2 combines with J gene TRBJ2-7, with 10 bases fitting TRBD2. The CDR3 extends over 15 amino acids. V shed 8 bases and J 2 bases; nucleotides not matched to a gene: 9. CDR1 and CDR2 (germline): WSHSY, SAAADI. The CDR3 here is CASQAGGSFPYEQYF. The CDR3 nucleotides are TGCGCCAGCCAAGCGGGGGGGAGTTTCCCCTACGAGCAGTACTTC.

In its sample, this clonotype was seen many times. The CDR3: CASSLMVRAGGEETQYF. The CDR3 DNA reads as TGCGCCAGCAGCTTGATGGTCCGGGCAGGGGGCGAAGAGACCCAGTACTTC. The genes are TRBV5-1 and TRBJ2-5, with 8 nucleotides matching TRBD1. Germline loops: CDR1 SGHRS, CDR2 YFSETQ. With 1 base clipped from V and 3 bases from J, the junction kept 11 bases outside the gene matches. CDR3 length equals 17 residues.

This clonotype has just a few counts. The gene calls are TRBV4-1 and TRBJ2-7; no definite D call. The V end lost 1 base, the J end lost 1 base, and 8 bases lay between the germline ends. The CDR3 length is 14 residues. CDR1 is MGHRA, CDR2 YSYEKL, per germline. CDR3 nucleotide sequence: TGCGCCAGCAGCCAAGTACTGATATCCTACGAGCAGTACTTC. This encodes CASSQVLISYEQYF.

This clonotype was seen many times. V is TRBV11-2 and J is TRBJ2-5, with D perhaps TRBD1 or TRBD2 (5 bases each). V lost 5 bases and J lost 0, with 19 bases in between. The CDR3 spans 17 residues. CDR1 is SGHAT and CDR2 is FQNNGV in the germline V gene. CDR3 DNA: TGTGCCAGCAGCAGAGAGGGACGAACCCTTTACCAAGAGACCCAGTACTTC. Translating gives CASSREGRTLYQETQYF.

This clonotype was picked up a small number of times. This chain joins TRBV18 and TRBJ2-5, with D uncertain. This CDR3 spans 15 amino acids. Germline CDR1 is KGHSH and CDR2 is LQKENI. Trimming removed 1 base from V and 6 bases from J, with 15 bases in between. The CDR3 loop reads CASSPRTPFRQTQYF. For the CDR3, the DNA is TGTGCCAGCTCACCACGTACCCCCTTTCGTCAGACCCAGTACTTC. Variable domain in full (rest from reference TRBV18 and TRBJ2-5): NAGVMQNPRHLVRRRGQEARLRCSPMKGHSHVYWYRQLPEEGLKFMVYLQKENIIDESGMPKERFSAEFPKEGPSILRIQQVVRGDSAAYFCASSPRTPFRQTQYFGPGTRLLVL.